The rows below give T cell receptor beta chains drawn from one sample of a study of shared clonotypes between healthy human individuals. TCRdb's table, derived via immunoSEQ multiplex PCR, lists solely in-frame clones and lacks some. The profile shows approximately 980,000 clones, less than 85% of them singletons. The sample taken for sequencing was memory CD4+ T cells sorted from blood. The receptor set was obtained from a man younger than 30 in good health. The CDR3 runs from the conserved cysteine through the conserved F or W. D genes are given only for firm matches. Some rows mark clone size as missing; the rest say once, few, many or name a class of expanded clone.

v_gene: TRBV27
j_gene: TRBJ2-7
d_gene: TRBD1
abundance: many
CDR3nt: TGTGCCAGCAGGGAACTCGGGACAGGGTTAAACGAGCAGTACTTC
CDR3aa: CASRELGTGLNEQYF

v_gene: TRBV5-1
j_gene: TRBJ2-5
d_gene: .
abundance: .
CDR3nt: TGCGCCAGCAGCACGGAGGTTGGGGGACAAGAGACCCAGTACTTC
CDR3aa: CASSTEVGGQETQYF

v_gene: TRBV9
j_gene: TRBJ2-1
d_gene: .
abundance: .
CDR3nt: TGTGCCAGCAGCGTGGGGGGCGAGCAGTTCTTC
CDR3aa: CASSVGGEQFF

v_gene: TRBV5-1
j_gene: TRBJ1-1
d_gene: .
abundance: .
CDR3nt: TGCGCCAGCAGCTTCACACTAGGACGAACTGAAGCTTTCTTT
CDR3aa: CASSFTLGRTEAFF

v_gene: TRBV7-2
j_gene: TRBJ2-7
d_gene: TRBD2
abundance: .
CDR3nt: TGTGCCAGCAGCTCCACCGGGACTAGCGGTAACGAGCAGTACTTC
CDR3aa: CASSSTGTSGNEQYF

v_gene: TRBV28
j_gene: TRBJ1-2
d_gene: TRBD1
abundance: .
CDR3nt: TGTGCCAGCAGACAAACAGGGGTTCGCGGAGGCTACACCTTC
CDR3aa: CASRQTGVRGGYTF

v_gene: TRBV9
j_gene: TRBJ2-1
d_gene: TRBD1
abundance: .
CDR3nt: TGTGCCAGCAGCGTAGGGCAGGGGGATTACAATGAGCAGTTCTTC
CDR3aa: CASSVGQGDYNEQFF

v_gene: TRBV18
j_gene: TRBJ1-6
d_gene: .
abundance: .
CDR3nt: TGTGCCAGCTCACCCTCGGCACAGGGTTCGTCACCCCTCCACTTT
CDR3aa: CASSPSAQGSSPLHF

v_gene: TRBV29-1
j_gene: TRBJ1-1
d_gene: TRBD1
abundance: .
CDR3nt: TGCAGCGTTAACCGGGACAGGGGGGCCACTGAAGCTTTCTTT
CDR3aa: CSVNRDRGATEAFF

v_gene: TRBV6-5
j_gene: TRBJ1-6
d_gene: .
abundance: .
CDR3nt: TGTGCCAGCAGGACACATGGGGGTGGTAATTCACCCCTCCACTTT
CDR3aa: CASRTHGGGNSPLHF

v_gene: TRBV15
j_gene: TRBJ2-7
d_gene: .
abundance: .
CDR3nt: TGTGCCACCAGCAGAGATCCTAACCGGGAGCAGTACTTC
CDR3aa: CATSRDPNREQYF

v_gene: TRBV18
j_gene: TRBJ2-3
d_gene: TRBD1
abundance: .
CDR3nt: TGTGCCAGCTCACCAGGGACAGACGAGACGCAGTATTTT
CDR3aa: CASSPGTDETQYF

v_gene: TRBV7-8
j_gene: TRBJ2-5
d_gene: TRBD1
abundance: .
CDR3nt: TGTGCCAGCAGCTTAGTAGGGGGCATGGGCCAAGAGACCCAGTACTTC
CDR3aa: CASSLVGGMGQETQYF

v_gene: TRBV7-2
j_gene: TRBJ2-2
d_gene: TRBD2
abundance: .
CDR3nt: TGTGCCAGCAGCCCTCTGAGCGGGGGGAACACCGGGGAGCTGTTTTTT
CDR3aa: CASSPLSGGNTGELFF

v_gene: TRBV6-1
j_gene: TRBJ2-2
d_gene: TRBD2
abundance: .
CDR3nt: TGTGCCAGCAGGGGACTAGCGACGAACACCGGGGAGCTGTTTTTT
CDR3aa: CASRGLATNTGELFF

v_gene: TRBV28
j_gene: TRBJ1-1
d_gene: .
abundance: .
CDR3nt: TGTGCCAGCAGCCCTGGACGTGACGAAGCTTTCTTT
CDR3aa: CASSPGRDEAFF

v_gene: TRBV5-8
j_gene: TRBJ2-7
d_gene: TRBD1
abundance: once
CDR3nt: TGTGCCAGCAGCTCGGGACAGGTAATAAGCTACGAGCAGTACTTC
CDR3aa: CASSSGQVISYEQYF

v_gene: TRBV9
j_gene: TRBJ2-1
d_gene: .
abundance: .
CDR3nt: TGTGCCAGCAGCGTAGCGGCACAGGTCTCCTACAATGAGCAGTTCTTC
CDR3aa: CASSVAAQVSYNEQFF

v_gene: TRBV6-1
j_gene: TRBJ2-2
d_gene: TRBD1
abundance: .
CDR3nt: TGTGCCAGCAGTCCCGGACAGGGAGGAACCGGGGAGCTGTTTTTT
CDR3aa: CASSPGQGGTGELFF

v_gene: TRBV6-1
j_gene: TRBJ1-1
d_gene: .
abundance: .
CDR3nt: TGTGCCAGCGGCGGGACATTGAACACTGAAGCTTTCTTT
CDR3aa: CASGGTLNTEAFF

v_gene: TRBV7-9
j_gene: TRBJ2-5
d_gene: .
abundance: .
CDR3nt: TGTGCCAGCAGCTTAGATTTACTCTGGAGCCAAGAGACCCAGTACTTC
CDR3aa: CASSLDLLWSQETQYF

v_gene: TRBV2
j_gene: TRBJ2-7
d_gene: .
abundance: few
CDR3nt: TGTGCCAGCAGGGGCACGGCGGGACAGCATCTATCGTACTTC
CDR3aa: CASRGTAGQHLSYF

v_gene: TRBV5-1
j_gene: TRBJ1-1
d_gene: .
abundance: .
CDR3nt: TGCGCCAGCAGCTTGGGACAGACTTACACTGAAGCTTTCTTT
CDR3aa: CASSLGQTYTEAFF

v_gene: TRBV10-1
j_gene: TRBJ2-5
d_gene: .
abundance: .
CDR3nt: TGCGCCAGCAGTGAACGGCCGGGGGGCGGAGAGACCCAGTACTTC
CDR3aa: CASSERPGGGETQYF

v_gene: TRBV27
j_gene: TRBJ1-1
d_gene: .
abundance: .
CDR3nt: TGTGCCAGCAGTTTATCGGGCACCTTGAACACTGAAGCTTTCTTT
CDR3aa: CASSLSGTLNTEAFF

v_gene: TRBV5-3
j_gene: TRBJ2-4
d_gene: .
abundance: .
CDR3nt: TGTGCCAGAAGCCTAATTCCCCGGGATCAGGTGGCCAAAAACATTCAGTACTTC
CDR3aa: CARSLIPRDQVAKNIQYF

v_gene: TRBV28
j_gene: TRBJ1-2
d_gene: .
abundance: .
CDR3nt: TGTGCCAGCGAGCCCAGGGTGACCTATGGCTACACCTTC
CDR3aa: CASEPRVTYGYTF

v_gene: TRBV5-4
j_gene: TRBJ2-7
d_gene: .
abundance: .
CDR3nt: TGTGCCAGCAGCTCAGTGTCCGGGGACCCGCAGAAGCAGTACTTC
CDR3aa: CASSSVSGDPQKQYF

v_gene: TRBV19
j_gene: TRBJ2-3
d_gene: TRBD2
abundance: .
CDR3nt: TGTGCCAGTAGTATGTTAGCGGGGGTGACAGATACGCAGTATTTT
CDR3aa: CASSMLAGVTDTQYF

v_gene: TRBV5-1
j_gene: TRBJ2-3
d_gene: .
abundance: .
CDR3nt: TGCGCCAGCAGCTTGGTACAGGGAACAGATACGCAGTATTTT
CDR3aa: CASSLVQGTDTQYF

v_gene: TRBV19
j_gene: TRBJ2-2
d_gene: .
abundance: .
CDR3nt: TGTGCCAGTAGTATTGTGACGGGATCGAACACCGGGGAGCTGTTTTTT
CDR3aa: CASSIVTGSNTGELFF

v_gene: TRBV7-8
j_gene: TRBJ1-1
d_gene: .
abundance: .
CDR3nt: TGTGCCAGCAGCTTTGGACAGTCGAACACTGAAGCTTTCTTT
CDR3aa: CASSFGQSNTEAFF

v_gene: TRBV28
j_gene: TRBJ1-2
d_gene: .
abundance: .
CDR3nt: TGTGCCAGCAGTGCCACTAACTATGGCTACACCTTC
CDR3aa: CASSATNYGYTF

v_gene: TRBV5-1
j_gene: TRBJ2-3
d_gene: .
abundance: .
CDR3nt: TGCGCCAGCAGCTTGCCGGGGACAGATACGCAGTATTTT
CDR3aa: CASSLPGTDTQYF

v_gene: TRBV5-1
j_gene: TRBJ2-7
d_gene: .
abundance: once
CDR3nt: TGCGCCAGCAGCTCACCCCCTGAGGACCCCGAGCAGTACTTC
CDR3aa: CASSSPPEDPEQYF

v_gene: TRBV7-2
j_gene: TRBJ1-2
d_gene: .
abundance: .
CDR3nt: TGTGCCAGCAGCTTAGTGGGGAGTAATGGCTACACCTTC
CDR3aa: CASSLVGSNGYTF

v_gene: TRBV7-9
j_gene: TRBJ1-1
d_gene: .
abundance: .
CDR3nt: TGTGCCAGCAGCTTAGAGTCTCGGACTGAAGCTTTCTTT
CDR3aa: CASSLESRTEAFF

v_gene: TRBV29-1
j_gene: TRBJ1-1
d_gene: .
abundance: .
CDR3nt: TGCAGCTACCACGGGCGGTTGAACACTGAAGCTTTCTTT
CDR3aa: CSYHGRLNTEAFF

v_gene: TRBV7-2
j_gene: TRBJ2-2
d_gene: TRBD1
abundance: .
CDR3nt: TGTGCCAGCAGCCCCTGGGGACAGACAACCGGGGAGCTGTTTTTT
CDR3aa: CASSPWGQTTGELFF

v_gene: TRBV5-1
j_gene: TRBJ2-3
d_gene: TRBD1
abundance: .
CDR3nt: TGCGCCAGCAGCTTGGGGGGGACAGCAGATACGCAGTATTTT
CDR3aa: CASSLGGTADTQYF

v_gene: TRBV9
j_gene: TRBJ1-6
d_gene: .
abundance: few
CDR3nt: TGTGCCAGCAGCGACGACGTCGGATTTTCACCCCTCCACTTT
CDR3aa: CASSDDVGFSPLHF

v_gene: TRBV7-6
j_gene: TRBJ2-1
d_gene: .
abundance: .
CDR3nt: TGTGCCAGCAGCTTGGGAAGGGGCAACAATGAGCAGTTCTTC
CDR3aa: CASSLGRGNNEQFF

v_gene: TRBV5-1
j_gene: TRBJ1-1
d_gene: .
abundance: .
CDR3nt: TGCGCCAGCAGCTTCGGGATACCGAACACTGAAGCTTTCTTT
CDR3aa: CASSFGIPNTEAFF

v_gene: TRBV28
j_gene: TRBJ1-5
d_gene: .
abundance: .
CDR3nt: TGTGCCAGCAGTTTCAATAACGATCAGCCCCAGCATTTT
CDR3aa: CASSFNNDQPQHF

v_gene: TRBV28
j_gene: TRBJ2-5
d_gene: TRBD2
abundance: .
CDR3nt: TGTGCCAGCAGTTCCATATGGACTAGCGGGGGGAAAGAGACCCAGTACTTC
CDR3aa: CASSSIWTSGGKETQYF

v_gene: TRBV7-2
j_gene: TRBJ1-5
d_gene: .
abundance: .
CDR3nt: TGTGCCAGCACGAGGGCGGGGGGGCAGAATCAGCCCCAGCATTTT
CDR3aa: CASTRAGGQNQPQHF

v_gene: TRBV9
j_gene: TRBJ1-1
d_gene: TRBD1
abundance: .
CDR3nt: TGTGCCAGCAGCGTAGACGGGACAGGGGCCAACACTGAAGCTTTCTTT
CDR3aa: CASSVDGTGANTEAFF

v_gene: TRBV12-5
j_gene: TRBJ2-7
d_gene: TRBD2
abundance: .
CDR3nt: TGTGCTAGTGGTCCGACTAGCGGGAGGGGGTACGAGCAGTACTTC
CDR3aa: CASGPTSGRGYEQYF

v_gene: TRBV7-2
j_gene: TRBJ2-5
d_gene: TRBD1
abundance: .
CDR3nt: TGTGCCAGCAGCCAAGGACAGGTAGAGACCCAGTACTTC
CDR3aa: CASSQGQVETQYF

v_gene: TRBV19
j_gene: TRBJ2-2
d_gene: TRBD2
abundance: few
CDR3nt: TGTGCCACCAGGGCTAGCGGGACTCGATTAACCGGGGAGCTGTTTTTT
CDR3aa: CATRASGTRLTGELFF

v_gene: TRBV10-1
j_gene: TRBJ1-1
d_gene: .
abundance: .
CDR3nt: TGCGCCAGCAGCATAAATTCGGGTACTGAAGCTTTCTTT
CDR3aa: CASSINSGTEAFF

v_gene: TRBV30
j_gene: TRBJ1-5
d_gene: .
abundance: .
CDR3nt: TGTGCCTGGAATTCAGGGTTCGACCAGCCCCAGCATTTT
CDR3aa: CAWNSGFDQPQHF

v_gene: TRBV28
j_gene: TRBJ1-5
d_gene: .
abundance: few
CDR3nt: TGTGCCAGCAGTGGGGCCGGGGCTTTCCGCAATCAGCCCCAGCATTTT
CDR3aa: CASSGAGAFRNQPQHF

v_gene: TRBV9
j_gene: TRBJ1-1
d_gene: .
abundance: .
CDR3nt: TGTGCCAGCAGCGTGGATCGTTCGCGGCCCCTAGGACGTAACACTGAAGCTTTCTTT
CDR3aa: CASSVDRSRPLGRNTEAFF

v_gene: TRBV28
j_gene: TRBJ1-2
d_gene: .
abundance: .
CDR3nt: TGTGCCAGCAGTTTCCTATCATGGGGCTACACCTTC
CDR3aa: CASSFLSWGYTF

v_gene: TRBV5-3
j_gene: TRBJ1-6
d_gene: .
abundance: .
CDR3nt: TGTGCCAGAAGCTTGTGTACGGATAATTCACCCCTCCACTTT
CDR3aa: CARSLCTDNSPLHF

v_gene: TRBV30
j_gene: TRBJ2-7
d_gene: .
abundance: .
CDR3nt: TGTGCCTGGAGCAAACAGGACTACGAGCAGTACTTC
CDR3aa: CAWSKQDYEQYF